This T cell receptor (beta chain) is from a study of CD8 T cells in Susac syndrome. From blood CD8+ and CD4+ T cells, the TCR beta chain was sequenced. Healthy donors served as age- and sex-matched controls. When the RNA was reverse transcribed, random hexamers were used with an input of about 0.5 to 1 ug. TCR beta CDR3 was amplified by immunoSEQ covering 54 Vbeta and 13 Jbeta. A single record per CDR3 protein comes from TCRdb applying MiXCR to the immunoSEQ multiplex PCR reads. The table includes about 130,000 distinct CDR3 sequences, nearly 95% detected once. Sequences were obtained from CD4+ T cells from PBMCs. This clonotype was sampled from a human donor in good health.

Here the CDR3 DNA reads TGTGCCAGCAGCTTACTGGCGGGAGGAGGAGAGCAGTACTTC. This encodes CASSLLAGGGEQYF. This chain connects TRBV7-2 to TRBJ2-7; TRBD2 aligns across 8 bases. V was pared by 2 bases and J by 7 bases, with 7 bases of the junction left unmatched. Germline lookup yields CDR1 SGHTA and CDR2 FQGNSA. CDR3 length: 14 amino acids. Based on the CDR3 plus reference TRBV7-2 and TRBJ2-7, the full variable domain is GAGVSQSPSNKVTEKGKDVELRCDPISGHTALYWYRQSLGQGLEFLIYFQGNSAPDKSGLPSDRFSAERTGGSVSTLTIQRTQQEDSAVYLCASSLLAGGGEQYFGPGTRLTVT.